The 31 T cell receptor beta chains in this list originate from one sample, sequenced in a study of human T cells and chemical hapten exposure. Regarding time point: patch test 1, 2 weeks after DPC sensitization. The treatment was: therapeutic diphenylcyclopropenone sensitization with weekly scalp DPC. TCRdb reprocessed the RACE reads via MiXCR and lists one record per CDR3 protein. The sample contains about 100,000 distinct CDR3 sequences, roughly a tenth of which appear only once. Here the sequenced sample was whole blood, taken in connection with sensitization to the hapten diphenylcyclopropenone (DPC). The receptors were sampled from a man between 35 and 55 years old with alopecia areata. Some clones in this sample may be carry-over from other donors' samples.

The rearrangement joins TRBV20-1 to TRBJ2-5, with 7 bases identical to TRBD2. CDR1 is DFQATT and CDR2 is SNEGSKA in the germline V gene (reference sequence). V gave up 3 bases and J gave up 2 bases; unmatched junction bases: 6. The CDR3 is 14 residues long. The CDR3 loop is CSASVGRPQETQYF. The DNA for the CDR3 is TGCAGTGCTAGTGTCGGGAGGCCTCAAGAGACCCAGTACTTC.

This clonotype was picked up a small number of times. The chain's CDR3 is CASSPASVHEQYV. The CDR3 DNA sequence: TGTGCCAGCAGCCCTGCTAGCGTCCACGAGCAGTACGTC. The rearrangement joins TRBV6-2 or TRBV6-3 to TRBJ2-7, with D maybe TRBD2 (6 bases). V was trimmed by 6 bases and J by 5 bases, leaving 14 bases between them. CDR3 length: 13 amino acids. CDR1 is MNHEY and CDR2 is SVGEGT in the germline V gene.

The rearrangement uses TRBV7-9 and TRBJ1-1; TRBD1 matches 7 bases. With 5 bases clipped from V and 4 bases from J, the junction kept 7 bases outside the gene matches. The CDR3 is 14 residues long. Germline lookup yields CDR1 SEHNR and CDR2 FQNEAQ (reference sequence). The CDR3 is CASSGKDRPTEAFF. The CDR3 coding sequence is TGTGCCAGCAGCGGAAAGGACAGGCCCACTGAAGCTTTCTTT.

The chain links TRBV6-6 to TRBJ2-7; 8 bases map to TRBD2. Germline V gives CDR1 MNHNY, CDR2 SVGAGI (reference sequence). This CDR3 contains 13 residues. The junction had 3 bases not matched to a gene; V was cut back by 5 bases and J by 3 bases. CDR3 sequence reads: CASSPTSGYEQYV. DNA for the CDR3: TGTGCCAGCAGTCCAACTAGCGGCTACGAGCAGTACGTC.

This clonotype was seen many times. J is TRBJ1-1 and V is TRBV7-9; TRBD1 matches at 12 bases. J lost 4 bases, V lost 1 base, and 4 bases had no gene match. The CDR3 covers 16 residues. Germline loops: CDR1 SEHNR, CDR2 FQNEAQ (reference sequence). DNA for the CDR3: TGTGCCAGCAGCTTAGAGGGGACAGGGGGCGGCACTGAAGCTTTCTTT. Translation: CASSLEGTGGGTEAFF.

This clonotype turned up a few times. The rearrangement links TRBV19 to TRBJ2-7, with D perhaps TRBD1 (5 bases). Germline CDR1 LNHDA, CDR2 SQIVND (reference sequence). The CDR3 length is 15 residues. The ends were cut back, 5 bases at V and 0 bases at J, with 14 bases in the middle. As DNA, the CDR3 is TGTGCCAGTAGTCTCTCAGGGTCTAGCTCCTACGAGCAGTACGTC. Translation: CASSLSGSSSYEQYV.

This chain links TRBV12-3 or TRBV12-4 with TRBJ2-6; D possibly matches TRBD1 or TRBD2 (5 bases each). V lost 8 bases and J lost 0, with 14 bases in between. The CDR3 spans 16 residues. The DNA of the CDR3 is TGTGCCAGCCTTAGTTCGGGGCCCTCTGGGGCCAACGTCCTGACTTTC. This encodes CASLSSGPSGANVLTF.

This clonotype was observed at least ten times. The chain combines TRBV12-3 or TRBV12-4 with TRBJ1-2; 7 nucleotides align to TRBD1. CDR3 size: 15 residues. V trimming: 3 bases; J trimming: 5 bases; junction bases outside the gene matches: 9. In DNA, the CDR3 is TGTGCCAGCAGTTTGACAGGGCAGCTAGGATATGGCTACACCTTC. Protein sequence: CASSLTGQLGYGYTF.

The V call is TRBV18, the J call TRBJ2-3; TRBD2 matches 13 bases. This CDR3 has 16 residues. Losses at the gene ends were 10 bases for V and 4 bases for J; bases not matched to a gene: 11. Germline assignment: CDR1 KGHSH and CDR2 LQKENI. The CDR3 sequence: CAIGEGTSGVADTQYF. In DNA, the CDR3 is TGTGCCATCGGCGAAGGGACTAGCGGGGTAGCAGATACGCAGTATTTT.

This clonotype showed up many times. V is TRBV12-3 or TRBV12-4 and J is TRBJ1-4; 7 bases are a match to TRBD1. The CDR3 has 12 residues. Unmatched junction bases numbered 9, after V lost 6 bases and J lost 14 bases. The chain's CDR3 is CASSPKGQNLFF. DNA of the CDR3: TGTGCCAGCAGCCCAAAGGGACAGAACCTGTTTTTT.

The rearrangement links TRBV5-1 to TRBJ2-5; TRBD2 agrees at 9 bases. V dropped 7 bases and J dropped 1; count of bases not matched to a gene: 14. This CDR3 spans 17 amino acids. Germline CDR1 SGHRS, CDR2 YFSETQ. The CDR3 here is CASPSGLREGRQETQYF. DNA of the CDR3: TGCGCCAGCCCCTCGGGTTTGCGGGAGGGCCGCCAAGAGACCCAGTACTTC. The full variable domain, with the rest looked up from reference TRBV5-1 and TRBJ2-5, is KAGVTQTPRYLIKTRGQQVTLSCSPISGHRSVSWYQQTPGQGLQFLFEYFSETQRNKGNFPGRFSGRQFSNSRSEMNVSTLELGDSALYLCASPSGLREGRQETQYFGPGTRLLVL.

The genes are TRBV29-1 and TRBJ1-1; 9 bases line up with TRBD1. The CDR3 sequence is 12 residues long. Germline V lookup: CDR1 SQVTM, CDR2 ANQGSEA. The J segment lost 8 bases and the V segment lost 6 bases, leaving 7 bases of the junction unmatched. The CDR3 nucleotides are TGCAGCGTGGACAGGGGAGGTCCCGAAGCTTTCTTT. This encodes CSVDRGGPEAFF.

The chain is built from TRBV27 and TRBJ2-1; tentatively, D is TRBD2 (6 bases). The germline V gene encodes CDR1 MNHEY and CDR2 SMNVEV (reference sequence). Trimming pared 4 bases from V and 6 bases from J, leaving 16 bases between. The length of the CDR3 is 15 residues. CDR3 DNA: TGTGCCAGCAGTTCCTCATCAGGAGGGCCCAATGAGCAGTTCTTC. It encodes CASSSSSGGPNEQFF.

The CDR3 nucleotides read TGTGCCAGTAGTTGGAGAGGGGAGACCCAGTACTTC. It specifies CASSWRGETQYF. The chain employs TRBV19 and TRBJ2-5, with a weak D call TRBD2 (5 bases). CDR1 LNHDA and CDR2 SQIVND come from the germline V gene (reference sequence). CDR3 size: 12 residues. V lost 5 bases to trimming and J lost 5 bases, with 9 bases between them.

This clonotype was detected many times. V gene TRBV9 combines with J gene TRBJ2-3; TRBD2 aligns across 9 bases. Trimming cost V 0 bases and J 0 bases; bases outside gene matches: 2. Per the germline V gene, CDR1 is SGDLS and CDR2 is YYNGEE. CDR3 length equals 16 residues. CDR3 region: CASSVAGTSSTDTQYF. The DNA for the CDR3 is TGTGCCAGCAGCGTAGCTGGGACTAGCAGCACAGATACGCAGTATTTT.

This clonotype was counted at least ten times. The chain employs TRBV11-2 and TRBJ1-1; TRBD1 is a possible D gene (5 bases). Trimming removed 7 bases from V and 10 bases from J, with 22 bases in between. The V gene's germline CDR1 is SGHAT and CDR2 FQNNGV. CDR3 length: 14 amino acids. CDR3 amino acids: CASNLPSGTAGAFF. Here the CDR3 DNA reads TGTGCCAGCAACCTCCCGTCGGGGACCGCGGGAGCTTTCTTT. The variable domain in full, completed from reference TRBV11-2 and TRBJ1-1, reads EAGVAQSPRYKIIEKRQSVAFWCNPISGHATLYWYQQILGQGPKLLIQFQNNGVVDDSQLPKDRFSAERLKGVDSTLKIQPAKLEDSAVYLCASNLPSGTAGAFFGQGTRLTVV.

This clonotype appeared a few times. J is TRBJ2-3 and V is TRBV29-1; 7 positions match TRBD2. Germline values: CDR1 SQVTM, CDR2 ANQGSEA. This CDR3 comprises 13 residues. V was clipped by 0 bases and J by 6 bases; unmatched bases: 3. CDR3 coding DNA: TGCAGCGTTGAAGAGACTAGCTCGGATACGCAGTATTTT. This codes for CSVEETSSDTQYF.

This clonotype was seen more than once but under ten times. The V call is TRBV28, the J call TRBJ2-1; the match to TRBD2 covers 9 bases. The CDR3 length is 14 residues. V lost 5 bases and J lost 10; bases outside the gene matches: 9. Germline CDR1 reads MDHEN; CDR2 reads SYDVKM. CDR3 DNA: TGTGCCAGCAGTCTGACAGGGCGGGAGGGGGAGCAGTTCTTC. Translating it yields CASSLTGREGEQFF.

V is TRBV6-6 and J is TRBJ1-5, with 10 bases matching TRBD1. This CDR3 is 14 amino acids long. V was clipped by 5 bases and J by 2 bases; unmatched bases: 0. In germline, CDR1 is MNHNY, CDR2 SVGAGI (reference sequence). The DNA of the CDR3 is TGTGCCAGCAGTGGACAGGGGGGCAATCAGCCCCAGCATTTT. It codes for CASSGQGGNQPQHF.

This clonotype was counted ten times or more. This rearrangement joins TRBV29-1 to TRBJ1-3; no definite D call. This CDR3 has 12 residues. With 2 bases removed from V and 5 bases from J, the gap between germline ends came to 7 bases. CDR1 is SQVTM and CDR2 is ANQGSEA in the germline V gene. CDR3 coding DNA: TGCAGCGTTGAACAGTCAAGAAACACCATATATTTT. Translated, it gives CSVEQSRNTIYF.

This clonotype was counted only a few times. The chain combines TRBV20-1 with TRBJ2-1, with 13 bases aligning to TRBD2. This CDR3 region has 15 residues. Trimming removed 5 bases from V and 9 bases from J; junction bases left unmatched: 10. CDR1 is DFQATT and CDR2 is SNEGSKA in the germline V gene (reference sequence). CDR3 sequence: CSAELGTSGTGEQFF. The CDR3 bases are TGCAGTGCTGAGCTTGGGACTAGCGGGACTGGTGAGCAGTTCTTC.

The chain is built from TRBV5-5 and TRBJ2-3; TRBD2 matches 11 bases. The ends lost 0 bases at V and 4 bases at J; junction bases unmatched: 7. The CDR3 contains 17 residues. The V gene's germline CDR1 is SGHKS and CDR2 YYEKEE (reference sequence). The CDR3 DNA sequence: TGTGCCAGCAGCTTGGGCTTGACTAGCGGGGCTTCAGATACGCAGTATTTT. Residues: CASSLGLTSGASDTQYF. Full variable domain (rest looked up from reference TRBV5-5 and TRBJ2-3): DAGVTQSPTHLIKTRGQQVTLRCSPISGHKSVSWYQQVLGQGPQFIFQYYEKEERGRGNFPDRFSARQFPNYSSELNVNALLLGDSALYLCASSLGLTSGASDTQYFGPGTRLTVL.

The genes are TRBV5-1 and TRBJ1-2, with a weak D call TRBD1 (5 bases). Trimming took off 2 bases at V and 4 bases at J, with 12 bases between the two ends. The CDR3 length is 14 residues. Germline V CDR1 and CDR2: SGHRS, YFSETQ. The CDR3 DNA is TGCGCCAGCAGCTTTTCGGACACAGGCTATGGCTACACCTTC. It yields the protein CASSFSDTGYGYTF.

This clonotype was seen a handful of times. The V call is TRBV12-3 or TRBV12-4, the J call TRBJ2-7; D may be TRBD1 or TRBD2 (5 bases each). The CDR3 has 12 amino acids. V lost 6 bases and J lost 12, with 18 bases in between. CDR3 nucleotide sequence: TGTGCCAGCAGCGGGAAGGACCGACAGTTGTACTTC. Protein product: CASSGKDRQLYF.

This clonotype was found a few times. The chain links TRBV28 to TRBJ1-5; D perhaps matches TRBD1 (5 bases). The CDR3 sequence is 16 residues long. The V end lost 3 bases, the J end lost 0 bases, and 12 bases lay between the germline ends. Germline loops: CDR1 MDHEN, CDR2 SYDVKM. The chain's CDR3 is CASSFKQVNSNQPQHF. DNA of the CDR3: TGTGCCAGCAGTTTCAAACAGGTTAATAGCAATCAGCCCCAGCATTTT.

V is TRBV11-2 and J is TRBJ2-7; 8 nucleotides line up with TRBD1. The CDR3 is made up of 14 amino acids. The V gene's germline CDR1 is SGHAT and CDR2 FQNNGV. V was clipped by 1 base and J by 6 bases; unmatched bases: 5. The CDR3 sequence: CASSLGTGTGEQYV. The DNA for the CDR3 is TGTGCCAGCAGCTTAGGCACAGGGACAGGCGAGCAGTACGTC.

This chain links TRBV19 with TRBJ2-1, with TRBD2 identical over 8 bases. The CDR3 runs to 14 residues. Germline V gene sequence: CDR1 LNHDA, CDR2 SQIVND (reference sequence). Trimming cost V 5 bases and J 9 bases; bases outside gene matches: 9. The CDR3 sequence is CASSVTGGGTEQFF. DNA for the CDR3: TGTGCCAGTAGTGTCACCGGGGGGGGTACTGAGCAGTTCTTC.

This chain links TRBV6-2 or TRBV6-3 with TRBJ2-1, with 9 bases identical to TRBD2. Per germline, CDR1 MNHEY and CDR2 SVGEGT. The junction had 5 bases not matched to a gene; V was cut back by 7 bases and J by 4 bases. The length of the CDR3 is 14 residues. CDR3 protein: CASKGLAGYNEQFF. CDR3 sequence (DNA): TGTGCCAGCAAGGGCCTAGCGGGGTACAATGAGCAGTTCTTC.

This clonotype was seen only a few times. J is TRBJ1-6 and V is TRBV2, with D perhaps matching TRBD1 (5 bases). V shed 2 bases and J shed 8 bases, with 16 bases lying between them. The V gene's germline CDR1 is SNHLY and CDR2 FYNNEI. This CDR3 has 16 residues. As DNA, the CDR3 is TGTGCCAGCAGTGAAACCCCCCGGGGGGTTGATTCACCCCTCCACTTT. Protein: CASSETPRGVDSPLHF.

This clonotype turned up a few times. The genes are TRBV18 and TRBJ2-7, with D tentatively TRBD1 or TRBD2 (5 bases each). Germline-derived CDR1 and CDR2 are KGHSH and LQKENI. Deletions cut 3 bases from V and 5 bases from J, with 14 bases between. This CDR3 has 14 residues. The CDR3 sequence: CASSPLGVPDEQYV. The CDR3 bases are TGTGCCAGCTCACCCCTGGGGGTACCAGACGAGCAGTACGTC.

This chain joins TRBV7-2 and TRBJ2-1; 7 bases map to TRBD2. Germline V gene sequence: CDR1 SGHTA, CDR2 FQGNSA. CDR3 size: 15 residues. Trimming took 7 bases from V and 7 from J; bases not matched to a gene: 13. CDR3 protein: CASTPGGRNTNEQFF. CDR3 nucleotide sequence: TGTGCCAGCACCCCGGGGGGAAGGAACACGAATGAGCAGTTCTTC.